This T cell receptor (beta chain) was recorded in a study of cytomegalovirus exposure and HLA in healthy donors. Study outcomes and limitations: The CMV antigen specificity of three CMV-associated chains was confirmed through in vitro analysis. The authors listed 164 TCR beta chains as cytomegalovirus-associated.

Repertoires were generated with immunoSEQ multiplex PCR, while TCRdb's copy carries only in-frame clones and drops some. The sample has 250,000 to 400,000 clones, roughly 88% seen once. Note on this clone: What it binds is not known.

V lost 4 bases to trimming and J lost 4 bases; unmatched junction nucleotides: 4. Germline CDR1 and CDR2: MNHEY and SVGAGI. The CDR3 spans 15 residues. The specimen was PBMCs. The rearrangement uses TRBV6-5 and TRBJ1-5; TRBD1 matches 10 bases. The receptor was isolated from a young man in good health and CMV-seronegative. The CDR3 sequence: CASSSGQGGNQPQHF. Here the CDR3 DNA reads TGTGCCAGCAGTTCCGGACAGGGGGGAAATCAGCCCCAGCATTTT.